Described below is a single T cell receptor (beta chain) sequence and its context. Its antigen is currently not known. No quality values exist for individual bases; no much larger clone is one base distant. The data originate from a study of blood T cells in healthy people across ages (dated by TCRdb to about 2015). Study-level background: In model experiments, roughly one uniquely barcoded TCR beta cDNA molecule per two T cells was captured by template switching. Age-related changes in TCR beta repertoire diversity were measured in the study by deep sequencing normalized with unique cDNA molecular identifiers. Four age groups were formed from the donors: young (average 16 years), middle-aged (around 39), aged (more than 55) and long-lived (82). The study analyzed two additional independent replicas of 1 million unique cDNA reads from the same blood draw for two donors, one aged 18 to 29 and one aged 80 or older.

Library preparation was by 5' RACE. Reads for this sample came from an Illumina HiSeq 2500. A second about 6 to 11 cycle PCR used a sample-barcoded 5' primer and a J-beta primer mix. Each TCR beta cDNA molecule received a unique molecular identifier from a template-switch 5' adaptor carrying 12 random nucleotides. Each sample yielded at least 2.5 million CDR3-containing paired-end reads. First-strand cDNA synthesis was performed from all RNA using the Mint cDNA synthesis kit, with priming by a TRBC-specific oligonucleotide. All cDNA was treated with uracil-DNA glycosylase and then went through a first 18-cycle PCR with the universal primers M1SS and BC2_uni_R. On the study's bioinformatics: For normalization, 1 million high-quality reads were randomly selected from each sample, with every read carrying a distinct molecular identifier. Reads with shared molecular identifiers were discarded instead of being binned into consensus sequences. CDR3 identification, clonotype clustering and error correction used MiTCR with a Q25 quality threshold and the strictest error-elimination algorithm. A nonparametric unseen species model using Euler transformation provided a lower-bound estimate of total TCR beta diversity. The public reads were quality trimmed at Q25 with fastp and then assembled into clones with MiXCR by TCRdb, keeping productive beta chains. Every CDR3 protein is listed once, alongside the most common genes and DNA of its rows. The V and J calls and clone size come from TCRdb's table, not from the authors' own analysis. The sample contains roughly 550,000 distinct CDR3 sequences, less than 25% of them found a single time. Just over 8.5% of the sample is in the top ten clones.

From the cysteine up to the phenylalanine, the CDR3 has a length of 11 residues. Of all the DNA, just the CDR3 is kept, 33 bases in frame from base 1. The germline V gene gives CDR1 as MNHEY and CDR2 as SVGAGI. Results the study describes overall, beyond this receptor: As age increased, observed TCR beta diversity per million T cells dropped in a roughly linear way, and a significant reduction was already evident by age 40. Bulk unsorted PBMC profiling prevented conclusive comparison of naive and antigen-experienced compartments. Because donor CMV infection status was unknown, age-related changes in expanded clonotypes were potentially confounded. Compared with the aged group, the long-lived group had more naive CD4+ T cells, fewer expanded clones and increased TCR diversity, suggesting age selection. Total diversity estimates from one million sequenced T cells were considered lower bounds and underestimates. The percentage of naive T cells measured by flow cytometry correlated strongly with observed TCR beta diversity.

The donors were roughly 39 Caucasian individuals from Russia, aged 6 to 90 years, who were systemically healthy. Roughly 10 milliliters of peripheral blood were drawn from each donor into EDTA-treated Vacutainer tubes. Ficoll-Paque density-gradient centrifugation was used to isolate PBMCs, with at least 7 million obtained per sample. Trizol reagent was used to extract total RNA from PBMCs, with at least 6 micrograms per sample. For every donor, an aliquot of PBMCs went through flow cytometry to measure the percentages of naive CD45RAhigh/CD27high T cells. These data also formed part of another study, on T cells of mothers and their children. As the second publication notes: The donors were nine systemically healthy Caucasian individuals, made up of three mothers and their six children. cDNA synthesis consumed the entire amount of extracted RNA, loaded at around 1.5 ug RNA in each 15 ul reaction. In the second PCR, sample barcodes and 2-4 random nucleotides were introduced via the M1S primer. Each mother yielded over 9.5 million TCR beta CDR3 reads and each child 2.5 million to 3 million reads. In both related and unrelated pairs, thymic selection shapes the output of TCR recombination in a similar way, with inherited differences having only a minor effect. Related mother-child pairs always showed normalized repertoire overlap that was slightly higher than in unrelated mother-child pairs, though the difference was never significant. Persistent microchimeric T cell clones were not detected, at a sensitivity of approximately 98 clones per million clonotypes. The study used deep NGS to compare TCR beta repertoires of mothers and children, seeking features distinguishing related mother-child pairs from unrelated individuals. Mothers averaged roughly 40 +/- 4 years of age and children averaged around 10 +/- 4 years. After adapter ligation with NEBNext reagents, the libraries were sequenced on Illumina HiSeq 2000 with 100+100 nt paired-end reads. Mother and child libraries were prepared a month apart and sequenced in separate runs to prevent cross-contamination. Between about 500,000 and 2,100,000 distinct TCR beta clonotypes were identified per donor. Naive TCR beta clonotypes were estimated from low-frequency clonotypes matched to each donor's FACS-determined naive share, without sorting.

Input material: blood. This TCR was recovered from a boy younger than 18 in good health. The chain was built from TRBV6-5 and TRBJ2-5; 7 middle bases align to TRBD1. The closer fit of TRBJ2-7 to the DNA end suggests the J call may be wrong. The CDR3 protein is CAVGTVYEQYF. The DNA sequence is given as TGTGCCGTGGGGACAGTCTACGAGCAGTACTTC.